Listed below are T cell receptor beta chains from one sample, sequenced in a study of CD8 T cells in Susac syndrome. TCRdb itself ran the immunoSEQ multiplex PCR reads through MiXCR, one entry per CDR3 protein. The sample gives 150,000 to 180,000 distinct CDR3 sequences, around 95% of which show up once; 0.13% to 0.15% is in the top ten. What was sequenced was CD8+ T cells from PBMCs. The receptors derive from a human donor with multiple sclerosis. Each CDR3 is given with its conserved first and last residue. Each record gives: J gene, V gene, CDR3 protein.

j_call: TRBJ1-2; v_call: TRBV20-1; cdr3_aa: CSARGQGDGYTF
j_call: TRBJ1-2; v_call: TRBV29-1; cdr3_aa: CSARAIYGYTF
j_call: TRBJ1-1; v_call: TRBV30; cdr3_aa: CAWTVIMNTEAFF
j_call: TRBJ2-1; v_call: TRBV15; cdr3_aa: CATSGLASYNEQFF
j_call: TRBJ1-5; v_call: TRBV4-1; cdr3_aa: CASSQDMQGLQPQHF
j_call: TRBJ1-3; v_call: TRBV2; cdr3_aa: CASRTGVTSGNTIYF
j_call: TRBJ1-1; v_call: TRBV3-1; cdr3_aa: CASSQERLRGEAFF
j_call: TRBJ1-2; v_call: TRBV11-2; cdr3_aa: CASSLEGPGYGYTF
j_call: TRBJ1-5; v_call: TRBV27; cdr3_aa: CASGTNSNQPQHF
j_call: TRBJ1-1; v_call: TRBV6-5; cdr3_aa: CASTHGDSNTEAFF
j_call: TRBJ2-7; v_call: TRBV14; cdr3_aa: CASSQGPPYEQYF
j_call: TRBJ2-1; v_call: TRBV7-8; cdr3_aa: CASSLQGVEQFF
j_call: TRBJ1-5; v_call: TRBV27; cdr3_aa: CASSLSGYDQPQHF
j_call: TRBJ1-5; v_call: TRBV7-6; cdr3_aa: CASSLAGGNQPQHF
j_call: TRBJ2-1; v_call: TRBV13; cdr3_aa: CASSVGQGQFF
j_call: TRBJ1-1; v_call: TRBV6-5; cdr3_aa: CASSNGATEAFF
j_call: TRBJ2-3; v_call: TRBV4-1; cdr3_aa: CASSQVQGRTDTQYF
j_call: TRBJ2-4; v_call: TRBV13; cdr3_aa: CASSLEGLGKNIQYF
j_call: TRBJ1-1; v_call: TRBV4-2; cdr3_aa: CASSQDPGGRNTEAFF
j_call: TRBJ2-2; v_call: TRBV29-1; cdr3_aa: CSGRSGSGELFF
j_call: TRBJ2-1; v_call: TRBV19; cdr3_aa: CASRQGNEQFF
j_call: TRBJ1-1; v_call: TRBV29-1; cdr3_aa: CSARTILGVNTEAFF
j_call: TRBJ2-5; v_call: TRBV9; cdr3_aa: CASSVTGQETQYF
j_call: TRBJ1-6; v_call: TRBV20-1; cdr3_aa: CSARDRAGGILRSPLHF
j_call: TRBJ1-2; v_call: TRBV4-1; cdr3_aa: CASSQETGTYGYTF
j_call: TRBJ2-1; v_call: TRBV20-1; cdr3_aa: CSARGSEQFF
j_call: TRBJ2-5; v_call: TRBV7-9; cdr3_aa: CASSLGQLQETQYF
j_call: TRBJ2-3; v_call: TRBV30; cdr3_aa: CAWSVTRADTQYF
j_call: TRBJ2-3; v_call: TRBV12-3/TRBV12-4; cdr3_aa: CASKRDWTDTQYF
j_call: TRBJ1-1; v_call: TRBV9; cdr3_aa: CASSKDLWGTEAFF
j_call: TRBJ1-1; v_call: TRBV9; cdr3_aa: CASSPMGTEAFF
j_call: TRBJ1-5; v_call: TRBV27; cdr3_aa: CASRPQGGRINQPQHF
j_call: TRBJ1-1; v_call: TRBV6-5; cdr3_aa: CASRGGTGTEAFF
j_call: TRBJ2-1; v_call: TRBV6-1; cdr3_aa: CASSGGTSGTLDEQFF
j_call: TRBJ2-1; v_call: TRBV20-1; cdr3_aa: CSARVPWFSSQHNEQFF
j_call: TRBJ1-1; v_call: TRBV9; cdr3_aa: CASSPGHPNTEAFF
j_call: TRBJ2-3; v_call: TRBV12-3/TRBV12-4; cdr3_aa: CASSSPGPKYTDTQYF
j_call: TRBJ2-5; v_call: TRBV29-1; cdr3_aa: CSVKPGHWGETQYF
j_call: TRBJ1-2; v_call: TRBV12-3/TRBV12-4; cdr3_aa: CASSPGQGDDYTF
j_call: TRBJ2-7; v_call: TRBV11-2; cdr3_aa: CASSLEGSGGSYEQYF
j_call: TRBJ1-5; v_call: TRBV25-1; cdr3_aa: CASSGASTGSNQPQHF
j_call: TRBJ2-7; v_call: TRBV29-1; cdr3_aa: CSVETASYEQYF
j_call: TRBJ2-1; v_call: TRBV29-1; cdr3_aa: CSALMGGYNEQFF
j_call: TRBJ1-2; v_call: TRBV6-2/TRBV6-3; cdr3_aa: CASSAKGGYTF
j_call: TRBJ2-7; v_call: TRBV5-1; cdr3_aa: CASSEGTSEYDEQYF